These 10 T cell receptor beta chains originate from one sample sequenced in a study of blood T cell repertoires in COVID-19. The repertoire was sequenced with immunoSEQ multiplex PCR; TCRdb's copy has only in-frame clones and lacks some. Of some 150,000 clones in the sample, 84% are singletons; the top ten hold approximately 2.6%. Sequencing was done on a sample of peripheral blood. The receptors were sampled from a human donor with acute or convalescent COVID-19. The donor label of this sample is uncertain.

The CDR3 nucleotides read TGTGCCATCCAACTGGGAACTCAGGGACAGCCCCAGCATTTT. This gives the protein CAIQLGTQGQPQHF. J is TRBJ1-5 and V is TRBV28; tentatively, D is TRBD1 (5 bases). Germline V gene sequence: CDR1 MDHEN, CDR2 SYDVKM. V lost 10 bases to trimming and J lost 7 bases, with 20 bases between them. This CDR3 region has 14 residues.

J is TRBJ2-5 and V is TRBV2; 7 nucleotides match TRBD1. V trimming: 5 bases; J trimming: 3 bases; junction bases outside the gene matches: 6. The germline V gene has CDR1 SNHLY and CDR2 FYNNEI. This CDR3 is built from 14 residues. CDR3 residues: CASSLGQKKETQYF. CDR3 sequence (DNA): TGTGCCAGCAGTTTGGGACAGAAAAAAGAGACCCAGTACTTC.

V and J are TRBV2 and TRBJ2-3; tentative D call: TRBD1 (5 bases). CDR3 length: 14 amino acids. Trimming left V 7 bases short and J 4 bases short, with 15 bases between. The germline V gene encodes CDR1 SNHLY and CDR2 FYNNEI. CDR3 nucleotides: TGTGCCAGCACTTCCGGTGACAGCTCAGATACGCAGTATTTT. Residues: CASTSGDSSDTQYF.

CDR3 DNA sequence: TGTGCCAGCAGTACGAACAGGGGTAGAACTAATGAAAAACTGTTTTTT. Amino acids: CASSTNRGRTNEKLFF. The chain couples TRBV2 to TRBJ1-4; TRBD1 matches at 7 bases. Germline values: CDR1 SNHLY, CDR2 FYNNEI. The V segment lost 5 bases and the J segment 1 base; nucleotides outside the gene matches: 7. The CDR3 has 16 amino acids.

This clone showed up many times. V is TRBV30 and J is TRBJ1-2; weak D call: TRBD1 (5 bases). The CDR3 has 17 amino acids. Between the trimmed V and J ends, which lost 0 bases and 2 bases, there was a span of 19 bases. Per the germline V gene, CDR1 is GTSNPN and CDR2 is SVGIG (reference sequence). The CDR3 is CAWSVIPFAKGNYGYTF. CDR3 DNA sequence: TGTGCCTGGAGTGTAATCCCTTTCGCCAAGGGGAACTATGGCTACACCTTC.

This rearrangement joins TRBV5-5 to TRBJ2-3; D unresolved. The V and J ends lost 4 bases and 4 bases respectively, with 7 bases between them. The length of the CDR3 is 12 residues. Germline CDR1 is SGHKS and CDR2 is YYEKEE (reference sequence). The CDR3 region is CASSPSADTQYF. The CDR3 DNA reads TGTGCCAGCAGCCCGTCGGCAGATACGCAGTATTTT.

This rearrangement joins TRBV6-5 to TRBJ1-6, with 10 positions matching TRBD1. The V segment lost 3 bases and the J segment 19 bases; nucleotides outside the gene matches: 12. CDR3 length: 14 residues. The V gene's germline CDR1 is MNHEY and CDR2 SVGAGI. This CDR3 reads CASSYWDRGGSGHF. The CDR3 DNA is TGTGCCAGCAGTTATTGGGACAGGGGAGGCTCGGGGCACTTT.

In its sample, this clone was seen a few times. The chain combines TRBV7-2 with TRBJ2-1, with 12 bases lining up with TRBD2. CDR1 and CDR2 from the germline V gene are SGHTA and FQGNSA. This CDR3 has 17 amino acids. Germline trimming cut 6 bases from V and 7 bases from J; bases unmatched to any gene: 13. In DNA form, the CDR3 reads TGTGCCAGCAGGCCGGGACTAGCGGGCCGACATGGGAATGAGCAGTTCTTC. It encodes CASRPGLAGRHGNEQFF.

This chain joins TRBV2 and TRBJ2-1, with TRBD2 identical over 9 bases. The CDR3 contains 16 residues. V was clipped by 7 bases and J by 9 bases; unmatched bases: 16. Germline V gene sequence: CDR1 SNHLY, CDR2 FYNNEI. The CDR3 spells CASTTPGTSTDPEQFF. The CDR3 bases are TGTGCCAGCACCACCCCTGGGACTAGCACGGACCCTGAGCAGTTCTTC.

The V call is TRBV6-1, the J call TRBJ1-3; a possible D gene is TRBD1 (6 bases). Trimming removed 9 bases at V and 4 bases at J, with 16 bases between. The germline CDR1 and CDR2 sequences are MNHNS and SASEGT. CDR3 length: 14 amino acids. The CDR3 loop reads CASEGGGRGNTIYF. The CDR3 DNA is TGTGCCAGTGAGGGGGGGGGCAGAGGAAACACCATATATTTT.